These 20 T cell receptor beta chains came from one sample sequenced in a study of long-term antiretroviral therapy in people with HIV (dated 2022 in TCRdb). The immunoSEQ hsTCRB v3.0 assay was used at survey level resolution to sequence the TRB variable region. TCRdb carries this immuneACCESS record with in-frame sequences only. Its versions omit some clonotypes, under half of them owing to an unresolved V gene in the studies checked, with the rest unexplained. The sample yields 20,000 to 30,000 clones; 79% were counted once. The ten largest clones take up about 9.1% of the sample. The sample here was unsorted PBMCs, taken 1.2 years after starting antiretroviral therapy. Receptors were obtained from a woman aged 40 to 50 with HIV.

This clone came up a few times. CDR3 residues: CASSSQGVEGNTIYF. CDR3 bases: TGTGCCAGCAGCTCCCAGGGGGTAGAGGGAAACACCATATATTTT. The rearrangement joins TRBV13 to TRBJ1-3; 7 bases line up with TRBD1. CDR3 length equals 15 residues. After removal of 4 bases from V and 4 bases from J, the junction contained 7 bases not matched to a gene. From germline, CDR1 is PRHDT and CDR2 FYEKMQ (reference sequence).

This chain links TRBV19 with TRBJ1-5; weak D call: TRBD1 (5 bases). The CDR3 is 13 amino acids. Germline V CDR1 and CDR2: LNHDA, SQIVND (reference sequence). Trimming pared 5 bases from V and 7 bases from J, leaving 12 bases between. The CDR3 loop is CASSPQGGQPQHF. The CDR3 coding sequence is TGTGCCAGTAGTCCCCAGGGAGGCCAGCCCCAGCATTTT. The whole variable domain, filled in from reference TRBV19 and TRBJ1-5, reads DGGITQSPKYLFRKEGQNVTLSCEQNLNHDAMYWYRQDPGQGLRLIYYSQIVNDFQKGDIAEGYSVSREKKESFPLTVTSAQKNPTAFYLCASSPQGGQPQHFGDGTRLSIL.

The chain's CDR3 is CASTDTTYEQYF. CDR3 sequence (DNA): TGTGCCAGCACCGACACGACCTACGAGCAGTACTTC. V gene TRBV2 combines with J gene TRBJ2-7, with D uncertain. Trimming took off 7 bases at V and 2 bases at J, with 9 bases between the two ends. CDR1 is SNHLY and CDR2 is FYNNEI in the germline V gene. The CDR3 runs 12 residues.

V and J are TRBV10-3 and TRBJ2-1; the D is unclear. CDR3 size: 11 residues. Germline lookup yields CDR1 ENHRY and CDR2 SYGVKD. V was trimmed by 7 bases and J by 7 bases, leaving 8 bases between them. The CDR3 loop reads CAITLGNEQFF. For the CDR3, the DNA is TGTGCCATCACCCTAGGGAATGAGCAGTTCTTC.

This clone was counted only a few times. The chain links TRBV7-9 to TRBJ2-1; a possible D gene is TRBD1 (5 bases). The CDR3 has 16 amino acids. Germline values: CDR1 SEHNR, CDR2 FQNEAQ (reference sequence). V lost 1 base, J lost 7 bases, and 17 bases lay in between. The CDR3 loop is CASSLGKGKEKNEQFF. DNA for the CDR3: TGTGCCAGCAGCTTAGGGAAGGGGAAGGAGAAGAATGAGCAGTTCTTC.

The V gene is TRBV7-6, the J gene TRBJ1-6; D ambiguous. Germline V gene data show CDR1 as SGHVS and CDR2 as FNYEAQ. The CDR3 spans 15 residues. Trimming left V 5 bases short and J 5 bases short, with 13 bases between. DNA of the CDR3: TGTGCCAGCAGCCCAGGAGAGGGAGATAATTCACCCCTCCACTTT. Translating gives CASSPGEGDNSPLHF.

This chain uses TRBV5-4 with TRBJ1-1; possibly TRBD1 for D (5 bases). V shed 6 bases and J shed 0 bases, with 12 bases lying between them. This CDR3 spans 14 amino acids. Germline loops: CDR1 SGHNT, CDR2 YYREEE (reference sequence). The CDR3 nucleotides read TGTGCCAGCACCCGGGAGGACATGAACACTGAAGCTTTCTTT. This gives the protein CASTREDMNTEAFF.

The chain recombines TRBV5-1 with TRBJ1-5; 7 bases fit TRBD1. Trimming at V came to 0 bases and at J to 0 bases, leaving 18 bases not matched to a gene. The CDR3 consists of 21 residues. Germline values: CDR1 SGHRS, CDR2 YFSETQ. The CDR3 DNA follows: TGCGCCAGCAGCTTGGGTCCAGGGGGGAAGATAGGAGCTAATAGCAATCAGCCCCAGCATTTT. It specifies CASSLGPGGKIGANSNQPQHF. The variable domain in full, with the rest retrieved from reference TRBV5-1 and TRBJ1-5, is KAGVTQTPRYLIKTRGQQVTLSCSPISGHRSVSWYQQTPGQGLQFLFEYFSETQRNKGNFPGRFSGRQFSNSRSEMNVSTLELGDSALYLCASSLGPGGKIGANSNQPQHFGDGTRLSIL.

The chain couples TRBV29-1 to TRBJ1-1; 9 positions match TRBD1. Germline lookup yields CDR1 SQVTM and CDR2 ANQGSEA. This CDR3 is 12 amino acids long. Trimming cost V 7 bases and J 3 bases; bases outside gene matches: 3. In DNA form, the CDR3 reads TGCAGCGGGGGACAGGGCGACACTGAAGCTTTCTTT. It specifies CSGGQGDTEAFF. Combining the CDR3 with reference TRBV29-1 and TRBJ1-1 gives the whole variable domain SAVISQKPSRDICQRGTSLTIQCQVDSQVTMMFWYRQQPGQSLTLIATANQGSEATYESGFVIDKFPISRPNLTFSTLTVSNMSPEDSSIYLCSGGQGDTEAFFGQGTRLTVV.

This chain uses TRBV7-6 with TRBJ1-3; the match to TRBD1 covers 8 bases. CDR1 SGHVS and CDR2 FNYEAQ come from the germline V gene. Unmatched junction bases numbered 4, after V lost 2 bases and J lost 4 bases. The CDR3 extends over 15 amino acids. The CDR3 reads CASSLQGAGGNTIYF. DNA for the CDR3: TGTGCCAGCAGCTTACAGGGGGCTGGAGGAAACACCATATATTTT.

The V and J genes are TRBV28 and TRBJ1-4, with 7 positions matching TRBD1. This CDR3 has 15 amino acids. CDR1 and CDR2 (germline): MDHEN, SYDVKM. Trimming removed 6 bases from V and 3 bases from J; junction bases left unmatched: 7. The DNA for the CDR3 is TGTGCCAGCAGAGACCAGGGGGTCGCTAATGAAAAACTGTTTTTT. Protein: CASRDQGVANEKLFF. Looking up the rest from reference TRBV28 and TRBJ1-4 gives the full variable domain: DVKVTQSSRYLVKRTGEKVFLECVQDMDHENMFWYRQDPGLGLRLIYFSYDVKMKEKGDIPEGYSVSREKKERFSLILESASTNQTSMYLCASRDQGVANEKLFFGSGTQLSVL.

The chain carries TRBV5-6 and TRBJ2-7; TRBD1 or TRBD2 may be the D gene (5 bases each). V dropped 3 bases and J dropped 3 bases, with 19 bases sitting between them. The CDR3 runs to 16 residues. Germline CDR1 and CDR2: SGHDT and YYEEEE. CDR3 bases: TGTGCCAGCAGCTCCCCGGACCGGGACCTGCACTACGAGCAGTACTTC. This codes for CASSSPDRDLHYEQYF.

V usage is TRBV5-6 and J usage is TRBJ1-2; D unclear. Trimming took 0 bases from V and 4 from J, leaving 4 bases between them. The CDR3 sequence is 12 residues long. Germline CDR1 SGHDT, CDR2 YYEEEE. The DNA of the CDR3 is TGTGCCAGCAGCTTGGAAATCTATGGCTACACCTTC. Its protein product is CASSLEIYGYTF.

V and J are TRBV11-2 and TRBJ1-1; maybe TRBD1 (5 bases). The CDR3 spans 13 residues. The germline V and J ends were trimmed by 1 base and 11 bases, with 14 bases remaining between them. Germline CDR1 and CDR2: SGHAT and FQNNGV. The CDR3 loop reads CASSLVLGEDAFF. The CDR3 region has the DNA TGTGCCAGCAGCTTAGTGCTGGGGGAGGACGCTTTCTTT. Full variable domain (remainder filled in from reference TRBV11-2 and TRBJ1-1): EAGVAQSPRYKIIEKRQSVAFWCNPISGHATLYWYQQILGQGPKLLIQFQNNGVVDDSQLPKDRFSAERLKGVDSTLKIQPAKLEDSAVYLCASSLVLGEDAFFGQGTRLTVV.

This chain joins TRBV15 and TRBJ1-5, with 7 nucleotides matching TRBD1. The CDR3 runs 15 residues. With V trimmed by 6 bases and J by 0 bases, 5 bases remained unmatched. Germline V gene lookup returns CDR1 LNHNV and CDR2 YYDKDF (reference sequence). The CDR3 DNA reads TGTGCCACCAGTCCGGACAGGCATAGCAATCAGCCCCAGCATTTT. It specifies CATSPDRHSNQPQHF.

The chain recombines TRBV11-3 with TRBJ2-5; no firm D call. CDR1 and CDR2 from the germline V gene are SGHNT and YENEEA. V was pared by 3 bases and J by 5 bases, with 13 bases between. The CDR3 is 14 residues long. The CDR3 nucleotides are TGTGCCAGCAGCTTCTCAGACCAAGCGGAGACCCAGTACTTC. As protein: CASSFSDQAETQYF.

This chain connects TRBV11-3 to TRBJ1-6; D ambiguous. V lost 1 base, J lost 5 bases, and 3 bases lay in between. CDR3 length: 13 amino acids. CDR1 SGHNT and CDR2 YENEEA come from the germline V gene. The CDR3, as DNA: TGTGCCAGCAGCTTAGGGCATAATTCACCCCTCCACTTT. Translated, it gives CASSLGHNSPLHF.

This clone was seen just once. V usage is TRBV4-3 and J usage is TRBJ2-7; 7 nucleotides agree with TRBD1. This CDR3 is 14 amino acids long. Germline CDR1 and CDR2: LGHNA and YSLEER. Trimming removed 1 base from V and 2 bases from J; junction bases left unmatched: 2. The CDR3 region is CASSQGQGAYEQYF. In nucleotides, the CDR3 is TGCGCCAGCAGCCAAGGGCAGGGGGCCTACGAGCAGTACTTC.

This clone was detected only a few times. V and J are TRBV18 and TRBJ2-7; D is unresolved. The V gene's germline CDR1 is KGHSH and CDR2 LQKENI. Trimming took off 3 bases at V and 4 bases at J, with 16 bases between the two ends. The CDR3 loop spans 15 amino acids. CDR3 coding DNA: TGTGCCAGCTCACCGTCTCCTAGGGATGTATACGAGCAGTACTTC. This encodes CASSPSPRDVYEQYF.

V usage is TRBV11-3 and J usage is TRBJ1-1; D remains ambiguous. The CDR3 is 13 residues long. Per germline, CDR1 SGHNT and CDR2 YENEEA. V gave up 1 base and J gave up 0 bases, with 3 bases separating them. CDR3 loop: CASSLGVNTEAFF. In DNA form, the CDR3 reads TGTGCCAGCAGCTTAGGAGTGAACACTGAAGCTTTCTTT. Based on the CDR3 plus reference TRBV11-3 and TRBJ1-1, the full variable domain is EAGVVQSPRYKIIEKKQPVAFWCNPISGHNTLYWYLQNLGQGPELLIRYENEEAVDDSQLPKDRFSAERLKGVDSTLKIQPAELGDSAVYLCASSLGVNTEAFFGQGTRLTVV.